This T cell receptor beta chain was retrieved from a study of Ad26.COV2.S vaccination and SARS-CoV-2 variants. Sequencing used immunoSEQ multiplex PCR; TCRdb keeps in-frame clones, though not all of them. Altogether roughly 420,000 clones are present, around nine tenths being singletons, with the ten largest covering around 3.6%. Treatment here: around 19 received Ad26.COV2.S at low or high dose, single or two shots; 5 received placebo; per-sample allocation not given. Day 63 after the first injection of vaccine or placebo was the sampling time. The germline gives CDR1 LGHNA, CDR2 YSLEER. Trimming stripped 3 bases from V and 1 base from J, with 12 bases between. There are 15 residues in the CDR3.

This clonotype originated in a person aged 18 to 65 who received the Ad26.COV2.S COVID-19 vaccine or a placebo. The material was peripheral blood, obtained in a trial of Ad26.COV2.S vaccine versus placebo. This rearrangement joins TRBV4-3 to TRBJ1-1; D remains unclear. CDR3 sequence (DNA): TGCGCCAGCAGCCACAATGTCCGGAAGAACACTGAAGCTTTCTTT. It translates to CASSHNVRKNTEAFF.